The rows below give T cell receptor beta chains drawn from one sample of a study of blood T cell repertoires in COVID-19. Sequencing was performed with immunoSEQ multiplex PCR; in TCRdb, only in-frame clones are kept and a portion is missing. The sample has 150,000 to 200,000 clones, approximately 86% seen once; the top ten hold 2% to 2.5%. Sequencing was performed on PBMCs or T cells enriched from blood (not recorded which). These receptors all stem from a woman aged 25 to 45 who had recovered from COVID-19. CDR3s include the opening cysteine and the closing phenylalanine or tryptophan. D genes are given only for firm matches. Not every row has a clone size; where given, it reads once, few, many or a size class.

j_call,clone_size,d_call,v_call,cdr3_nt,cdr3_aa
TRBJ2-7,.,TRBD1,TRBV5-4,TGTGCCAGCAGCTTAAAGACAGGGGACTACGAGCAGTACTTC,CASSLKTGDYEQYF
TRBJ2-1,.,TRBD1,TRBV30,TGTGCCTGGATCATCACGACAGGGGGGATGCCTAATGAGCAGTTCTTC,CAWIITTGGMPNEQFF
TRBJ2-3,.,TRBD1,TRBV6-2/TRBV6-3,TGTGCCAGCAGTTTGAGCACAGGGGGAAGTCAAGATACGCAGTATTTT,CASSLSTGGSQDTQYF
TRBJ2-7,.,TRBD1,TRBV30,TGTGCCTGGAGTCTCTCCGGGACAGGGTCCTACGAGCAGTACTTC,CAWSLSGTGSYEQYF
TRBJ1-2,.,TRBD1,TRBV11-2,TGTGCCAGCAGCTTAGGGACAGGGACAGATGGCTACACCTTC,CASSLGTGTDGYTF
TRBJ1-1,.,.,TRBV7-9,TGTGCCAGCAGCCGCGGGACCACCCCTGAAGCTTTCTTT,CASSRGTTPEAFF
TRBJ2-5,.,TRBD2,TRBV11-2,TGTGCCAGCAGGCCGGGGGGCCAAGAGACCCAGTACTTC,CASRPGGQETQYF
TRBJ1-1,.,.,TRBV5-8,TGTGCCAGCAGCTTGGGGGGGGACACTGAAGCTTTCTTT,CASSLGGDTEAFF
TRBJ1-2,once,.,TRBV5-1,TGCGCCAGCAGCTTGGGGGGGCGCAGGGCTGGCTACACCTTC,CASSLGGRRAGYTF
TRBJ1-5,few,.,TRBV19,TGTGCCAGTAGTATCGGGGAGGATAGCAATCAGCCCCAGCATTTT,CASSIGEDSNQPQHF
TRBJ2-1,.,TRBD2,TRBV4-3,TGCGCCAGCAGCCACCGGACTAGCGGGAGTGGGTACAATGAGCAGTTCTTC,CASSHRTSGSGYNEQFF
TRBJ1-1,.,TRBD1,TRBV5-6,TGTGCCAGCAGCCTTCCCAGGGGGCGGCGGACTGAAGCTTTCTTT,CASSLPRGRRTEAFF
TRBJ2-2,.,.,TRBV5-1,TGCGCCAGCAGCATCCGACAGAACACCGGGGAGCTGTTTTTT,CASSIRQNTGELFF
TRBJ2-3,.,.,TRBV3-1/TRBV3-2,TGTGCCAGCAGCCACAGTTTTCCACAGGATACGCAGTATTTT,CASSHSFPQDTQYF
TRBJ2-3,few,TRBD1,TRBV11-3,TGTGCCAGCAGCTTAGAGGGACAGGGGACAGATACGCAGTATTTT,CASSLEGQGTDTQYF
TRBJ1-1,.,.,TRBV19,TGTGCCAGTAGTATAAACCGGGTCGGGAACACTGAAGCTTTCTTT,CASSINRVGNTEAFF
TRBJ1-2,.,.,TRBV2,TGTGCCAGCACCAAAGGGGCGTTTAACTATGGCTACACCTTC,CASTKGAFNYGYTF
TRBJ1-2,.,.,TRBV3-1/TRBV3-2,TGTGCCAGCAGCCCCCTAAGCGGCTATGGCTACACCTTC,CASSPLSGYGYTF
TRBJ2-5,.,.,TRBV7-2,TGTGCCAGCAGCTTAGTGCGGACAGAAGAGACCCAGTACTTC,CASSLVRTEETQYF
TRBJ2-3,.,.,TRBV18,TGTGCCAGCTCACCACCGGAGCGGGGCACAGATACGCAGTATTTT,CASSPPERGTDTQYF
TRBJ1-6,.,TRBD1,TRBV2,TGTGCCAGCGGCAGGACAGGAGCTAATTCACCCCTCCACTTT,CASGRTGANSPLHF